This note documents a single T cell receptor (beta chain) sequence. This record comes from a study of blood T cell repertoires in COVID-19. For the study at large: Samples came from the United States, Italy and Spain, spanning acute and convalescent COVID-19. In each case, the material was cDNA or gDNA derived from T cells, B-cell-depleted T cells, or PBMCs.

The CDR3 length is 14 residues. CDR1 is MNHEY, CDR2 SVGAGI, per germline. V shed 0 bases, J shed 14 bases, and the junction held 9 bases outside the gene matches. Generated by immunoSEQ multiplex PCR, the TCRdb table keeps only in-frame clones and is missing some. The data show around 60,000 clones, roughly 90% seen once. The clonotype was recovered from a man in his 60s with acute or convalescent COVID-19. The V and J genes are TRBV6-5 and TRBJ1-2; TRBD1 matches 10 bases. The sample was peripheral blood. The chain's CDR3 is CASSYSTSDRGPTF. The CDR3 DNA sequence: TGTGCCAGCAGTTACTCGACCTCAGACAGGGGGCCTACCTTC.